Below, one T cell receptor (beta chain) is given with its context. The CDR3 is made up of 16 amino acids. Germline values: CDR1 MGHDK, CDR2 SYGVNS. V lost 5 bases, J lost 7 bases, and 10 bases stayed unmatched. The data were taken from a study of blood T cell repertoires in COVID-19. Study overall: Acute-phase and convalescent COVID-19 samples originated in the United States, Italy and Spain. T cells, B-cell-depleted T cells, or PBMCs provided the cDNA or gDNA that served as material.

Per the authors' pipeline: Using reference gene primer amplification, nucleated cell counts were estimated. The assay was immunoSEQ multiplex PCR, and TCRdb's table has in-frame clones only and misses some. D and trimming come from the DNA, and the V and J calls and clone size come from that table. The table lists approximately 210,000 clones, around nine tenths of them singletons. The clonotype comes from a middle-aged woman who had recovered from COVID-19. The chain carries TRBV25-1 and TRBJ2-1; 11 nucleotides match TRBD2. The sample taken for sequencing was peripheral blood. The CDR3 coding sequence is TGTGCCAGCAGTCGTGAACTAGCGGGAGTTAGGAATGAGCAGTTCTTC. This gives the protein CASSRELAGVRNEQFF.